This T cell receptor (beta chain) emerged from a study of T cells after yellow fever vaccination. Whole-study findings and limits: Highly abundant clonotypes carried over from the bulk population could end up in FACS-sorted repertoires as contaminants. Boosting was followed by the reappearance of most primary-vaccination clones (96% CD4, about 89% CD8).

Template switching by 5'RACE produced TCR cDNA, adding a universal primer site and UMIs. TCRdb analysed the 5' RACE reads with MiXCR anew, one entry per CDR3 protein. Of about 320,000 distinct CDR3 sequences listed, approximately 12% are singletons. There are a few counts of this clonotype. Its antigen is undetermined. The sequencing used CD4+ T cells sorted from PBMCs, collected 15 days after the yellow fever booster vaccination. This sequence was found in a man younger than 35 who received the YFV17D yellow fever vaccine.

The CDR3 nucleotides are TGTGCCAGCAGCTTAACGGCAGCTTTTACTCCCTACGAGCAGTACTTC. Translated: CASSLTAAFTPYEQYF. This chain connects TRBV7-2 to TRBJ2-7; D unclear. The CDR3 is made up of 16 amino acids. V gave up 2 bases and J gave up 2 bases, with 16 bases separating them. The germline CDR1 and CDR2 sequences are SGHTA and FQGNSA.